The entry below gives a single TCR beta chain sequence along with its context. This CDR3 region has 14 residues. Per the germline V gene, CDR1 is LGHDT and CDR2 is YNNKEL (reference sequence). Trimming removed 1 base at V and 3 bases at J, with 9 bases between. This sample was taken from a study of blood T cell repertoires in COVID-19. At the level of the study: Acute and convalescent COVID-19 specimens originated in the United States, Italy and Spain.

Produced via immunoSEQ multiplex PCR; TCRdb's table is partial and in-frame only. The table includes over 100,000 clones, 92% detected once. While infection was still active, Seattle patients were enrolled and then followed longitudinally. The sequencing input was peripheral blood. This rearrangement joins TRBV3-1 (or the pseudogene TRBV3-2) to TRBJ1-1; D ambiguous. This TCR derives from a woman aged 45-65 years with COVID-19, enrolled during active disease. The CDR3 sequence is CASSQGAGYTEAFF. CDR3 DNA sequence: TGTGCCAGCAGCCAAGGTGCGGGTTACACTGAAGCTTTCTTT.